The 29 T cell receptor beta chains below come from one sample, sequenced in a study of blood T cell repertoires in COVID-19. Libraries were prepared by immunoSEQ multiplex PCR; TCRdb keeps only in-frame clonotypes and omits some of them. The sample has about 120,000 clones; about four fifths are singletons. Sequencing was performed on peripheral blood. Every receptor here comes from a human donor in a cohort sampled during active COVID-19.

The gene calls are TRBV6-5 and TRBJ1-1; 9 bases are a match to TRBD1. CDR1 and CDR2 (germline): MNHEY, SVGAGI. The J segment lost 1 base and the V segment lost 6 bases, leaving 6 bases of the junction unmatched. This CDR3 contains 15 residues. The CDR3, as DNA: TGTGCCAGCAGGTACGGGACAGGGAAGAACACTGAAGCTTTCTTT. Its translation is CASRYGTGKNTEAFF.

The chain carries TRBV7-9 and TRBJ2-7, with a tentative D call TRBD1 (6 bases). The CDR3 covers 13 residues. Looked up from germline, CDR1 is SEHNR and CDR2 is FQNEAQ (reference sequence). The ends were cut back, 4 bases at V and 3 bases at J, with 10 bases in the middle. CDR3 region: CASSSGTFYEQYF. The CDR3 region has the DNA TGTGCCAGCAGCTCCGGGACATTCTACGAGCAGTACTTC.

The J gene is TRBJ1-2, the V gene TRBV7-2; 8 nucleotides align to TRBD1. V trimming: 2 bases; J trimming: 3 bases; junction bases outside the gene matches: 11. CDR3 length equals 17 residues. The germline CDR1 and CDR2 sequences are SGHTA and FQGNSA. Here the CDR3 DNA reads TGTGCCAGCAGCTTACCCCCCCCCAGGGGGCAGGACTATGGCTACACCTTC. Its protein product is CASSLPPPRGQDYGYTF.

CDR3 DNA: TGTGCCTGGAGTCCGGGAAGTCAGCCCCAGCATTTT. It encodes CAWSPGSQPQHF. The V gene is TRBV30, the J gene TRBJ1-5, with D unclear. Trimming cost V 2 bases and J 6 bases, with 8 bases left between them. The CDR3 has 12 amino acids. Per the germline V gene, CDR1 is GTSNPN and CDR2 is SVGIG (reference sequence).

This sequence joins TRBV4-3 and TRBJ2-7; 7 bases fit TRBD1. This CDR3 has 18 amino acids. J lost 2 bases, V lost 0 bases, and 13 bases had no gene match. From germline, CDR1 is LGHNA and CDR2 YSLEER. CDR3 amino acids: CASSQDATGAGDPYEQYF. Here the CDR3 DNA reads TGCGCCAGCAGCCAAGATGCTACAGGGGCAGGAGACCCCTACGAGCAGTACTTC.

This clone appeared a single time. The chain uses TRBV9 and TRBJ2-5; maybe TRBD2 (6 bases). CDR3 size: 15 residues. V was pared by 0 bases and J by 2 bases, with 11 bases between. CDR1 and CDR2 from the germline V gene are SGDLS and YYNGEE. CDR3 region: CASSVAGGLQETQYF. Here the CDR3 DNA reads TGTGCCAGCAGCGTAGCAGGAGGGTTACAAGAGACCCAGTACTTC.

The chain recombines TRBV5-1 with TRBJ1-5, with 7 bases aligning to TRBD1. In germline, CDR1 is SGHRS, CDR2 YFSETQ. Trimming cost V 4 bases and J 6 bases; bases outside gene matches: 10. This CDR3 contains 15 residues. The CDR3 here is CASSESVGGGQPQHF. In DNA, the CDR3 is TGCGCCAGCAGCGAGTCCGTAGGGGGCGGTCAGCCCCAGCATTTT. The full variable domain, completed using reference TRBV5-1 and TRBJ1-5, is KAGVTQTPRYLIKTRGQQVTLSCSPISGHRSVSWYQQTPGQGLQFLFEYFSETQRNKGNFPGRFSGRQFSNSRSEMNVSTLELGDSALYLCASSESVGGGQPQHFGDGTRLSIL.

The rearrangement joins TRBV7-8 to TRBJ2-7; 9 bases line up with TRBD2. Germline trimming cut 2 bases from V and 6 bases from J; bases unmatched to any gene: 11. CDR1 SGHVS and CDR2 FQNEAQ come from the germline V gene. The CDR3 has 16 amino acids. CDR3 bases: TGTGCCAGCAGCTTATTGGCGTCTAGCGGGGTGGGCGAGCAGTACTTC. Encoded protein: CASSLLASSGVGEQYF. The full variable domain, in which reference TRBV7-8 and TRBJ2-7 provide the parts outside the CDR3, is GAGVSQSPRYKVAKRGQDVALRCDPISGHVSLFWYQQALGQGPEFLTYFQNEAQLDKSGLPSDRFFAERPEGSVSTLKIQRTQQEDSAVYLCASSLLASSGVGEQYFGPGTRLTVT.

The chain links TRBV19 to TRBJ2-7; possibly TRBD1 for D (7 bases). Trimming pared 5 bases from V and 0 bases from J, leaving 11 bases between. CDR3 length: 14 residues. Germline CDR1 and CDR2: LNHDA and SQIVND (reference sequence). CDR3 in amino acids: CASSAGQSSYEQYF. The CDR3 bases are TGTGCCAGTAGTGCGGGACAGAGCTCCTACGAGCAGTACTTC.

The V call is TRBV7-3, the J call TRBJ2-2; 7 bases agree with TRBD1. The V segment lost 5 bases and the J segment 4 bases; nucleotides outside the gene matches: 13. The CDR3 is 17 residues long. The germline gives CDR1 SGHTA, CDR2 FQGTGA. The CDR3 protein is CASSQTGPTLGTGELFF. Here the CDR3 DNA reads TGTGCCAGCAGCCAGACAGGGCCGACCCTCGGCACCGGGGAGCTGTTTTTT.

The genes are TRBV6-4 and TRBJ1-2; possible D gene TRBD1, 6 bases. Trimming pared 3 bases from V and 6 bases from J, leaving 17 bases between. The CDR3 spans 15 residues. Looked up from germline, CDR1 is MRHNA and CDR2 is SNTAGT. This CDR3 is CASSDSSDSRDGYTF. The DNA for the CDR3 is TGTGCCAGCAGTGATTCTTCGGACAGTCGGGATGGCTACACCTTC.

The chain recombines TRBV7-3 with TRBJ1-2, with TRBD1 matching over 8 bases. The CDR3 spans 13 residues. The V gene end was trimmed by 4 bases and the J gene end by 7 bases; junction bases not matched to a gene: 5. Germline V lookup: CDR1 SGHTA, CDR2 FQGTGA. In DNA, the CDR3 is TGTGCCAGCAGCTCCCCGACAGGGGCTGGCTACACCTTC. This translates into CASSSPTGAGYTF. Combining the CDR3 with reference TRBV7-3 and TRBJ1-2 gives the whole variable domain GAGVSQTPSNKVTEKGKYVELRCDPISGHTALYWYRQSLGQGPEFLIYFQGTGAADDSGLPNDRFFAVRPEGSVSTLKIQRTERGDSAVYLCASSSPTGAGYTFGSGTRLTVV.

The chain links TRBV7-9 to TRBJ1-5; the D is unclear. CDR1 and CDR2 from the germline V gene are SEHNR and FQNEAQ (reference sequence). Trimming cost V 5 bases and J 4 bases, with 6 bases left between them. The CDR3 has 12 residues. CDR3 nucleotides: TGTGCCAGCAGCAACCAGAATCAGCCCCAGCATTTT. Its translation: CASSNQNQPQHF.

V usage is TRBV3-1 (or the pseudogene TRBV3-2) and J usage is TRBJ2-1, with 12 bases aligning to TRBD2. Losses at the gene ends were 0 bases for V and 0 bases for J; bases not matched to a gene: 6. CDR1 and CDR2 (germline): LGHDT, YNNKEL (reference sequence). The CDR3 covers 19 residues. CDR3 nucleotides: TGTGCCAGCAGCCAAGAATTTCGACTAGCGGGGGCCTCCTACAATGAGCAGTTCTTC. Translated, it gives CASSQEFRLAGASYNEQFF.

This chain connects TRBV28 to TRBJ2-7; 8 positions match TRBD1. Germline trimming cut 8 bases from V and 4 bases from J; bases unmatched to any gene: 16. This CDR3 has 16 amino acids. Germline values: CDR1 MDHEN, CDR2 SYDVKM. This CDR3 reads CASRKMGGQGAYEQYF. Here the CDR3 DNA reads TGTGCCAGCCGAAAGATGGGGGGCCAGGGGGCTTACGAGCAGTACTTC.

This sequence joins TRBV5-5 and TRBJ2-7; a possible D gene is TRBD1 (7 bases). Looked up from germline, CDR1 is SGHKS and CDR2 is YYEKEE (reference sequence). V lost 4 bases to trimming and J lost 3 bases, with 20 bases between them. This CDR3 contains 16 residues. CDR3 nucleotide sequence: TGTGCCAGCAGCATAAGAGGCGGGACAGATTTCTACGAGCAGTACTTC. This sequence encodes CASSIRGGTDFYEQYF.

The CDR3 loop is CASSLDREGTEAFF. The CDR3 DNA reads TGTGCCAGCAGCTTGGACAGGGAAGGGACTGAAGCTTTCTTT. The V and J genes are TRBV6-5 and TRBJ1-1, with TRBD1 matching 8 bases. Germline V gene data show CDR1 as MNHEY and CDR2 as SVGAGI. V lost 6 bases and J lost 5; bases outside the gene matches: 8. This CDR3 spans 14 amino acids.

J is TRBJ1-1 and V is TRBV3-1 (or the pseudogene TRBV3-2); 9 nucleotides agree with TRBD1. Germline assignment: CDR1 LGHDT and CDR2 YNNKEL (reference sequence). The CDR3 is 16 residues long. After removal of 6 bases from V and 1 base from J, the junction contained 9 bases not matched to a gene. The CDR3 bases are TGTGCCAGCAGTCCTACAGGGGGCGCGGGGAACACTGAAGCTTTCTTT. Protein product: CASSPTGGAGNTEAFF.

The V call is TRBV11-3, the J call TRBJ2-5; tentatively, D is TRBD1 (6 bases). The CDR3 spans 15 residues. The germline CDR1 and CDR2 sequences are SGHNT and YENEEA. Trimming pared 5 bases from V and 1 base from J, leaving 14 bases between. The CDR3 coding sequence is TGTGCCAGCAGCCCCCGTGGGGGCGGCCAAGAGACCCAGTACTTC. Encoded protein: CASSPRGGGQETQYF.

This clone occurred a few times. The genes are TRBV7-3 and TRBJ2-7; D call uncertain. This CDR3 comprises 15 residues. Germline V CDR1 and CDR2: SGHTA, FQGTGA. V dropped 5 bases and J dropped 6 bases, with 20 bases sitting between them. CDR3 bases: TGTGCCAGCAGCCCAGACCCCACGGCGGAGTCCGAGCAGTACTTC. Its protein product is CASSPDPTAESEQYF.

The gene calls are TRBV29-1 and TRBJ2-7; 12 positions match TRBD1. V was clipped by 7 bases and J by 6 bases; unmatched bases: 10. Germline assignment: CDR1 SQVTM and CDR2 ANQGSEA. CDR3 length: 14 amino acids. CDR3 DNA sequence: TGCAGCGGCCGACCGGGACAGGGGGCATCCGAGCAGTACTTC. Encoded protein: CSGRPGQGASEQYF.

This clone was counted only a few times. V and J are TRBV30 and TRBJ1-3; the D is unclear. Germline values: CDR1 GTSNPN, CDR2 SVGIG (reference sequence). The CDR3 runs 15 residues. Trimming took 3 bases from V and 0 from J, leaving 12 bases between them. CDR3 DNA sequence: TGTGCCTGGAGCAACGGCGGTGGCTCTGGAAACACCATATATTTT. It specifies CAWSNGGGSGNTIYF.

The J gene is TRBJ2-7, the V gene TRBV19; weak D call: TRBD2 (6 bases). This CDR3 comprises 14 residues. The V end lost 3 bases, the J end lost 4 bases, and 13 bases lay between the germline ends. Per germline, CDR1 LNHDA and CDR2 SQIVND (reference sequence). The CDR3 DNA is TGTGCCAGTAGTATCGGGGGAACCCTTTACGAGCAGTACTTC. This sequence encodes CASSIGGTLYEQYF.

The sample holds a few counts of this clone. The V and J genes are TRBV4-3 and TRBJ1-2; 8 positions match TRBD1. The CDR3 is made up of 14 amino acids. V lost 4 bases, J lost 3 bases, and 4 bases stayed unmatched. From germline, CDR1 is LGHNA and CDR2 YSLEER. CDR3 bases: TGCGCCAGCAGCCGGACAGGGTCTTACTATGGCTACACCTTC. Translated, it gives CASSRTGSYYGYTF.

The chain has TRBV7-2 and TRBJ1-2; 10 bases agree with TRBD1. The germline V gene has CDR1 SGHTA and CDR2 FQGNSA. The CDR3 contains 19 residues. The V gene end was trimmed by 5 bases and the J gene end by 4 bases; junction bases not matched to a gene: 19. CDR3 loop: CASSNRPNTDRGRGYGYTF. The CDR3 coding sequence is TGTGCCAGCAGCAATCGCCCGAACACCGACAGGGGGCGCGGCTATGGCTACACCTTC.

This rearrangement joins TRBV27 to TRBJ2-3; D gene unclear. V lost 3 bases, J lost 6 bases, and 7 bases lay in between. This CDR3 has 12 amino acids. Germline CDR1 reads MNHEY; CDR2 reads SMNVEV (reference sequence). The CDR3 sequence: CASSFSRDTQYF. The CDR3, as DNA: TGTGCCAGCAGTTTTTCTAGGGATACGCAGTATTTT.

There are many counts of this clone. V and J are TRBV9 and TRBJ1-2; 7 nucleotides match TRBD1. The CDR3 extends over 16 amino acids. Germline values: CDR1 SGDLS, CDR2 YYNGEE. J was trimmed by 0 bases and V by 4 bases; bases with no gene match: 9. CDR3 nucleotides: TGTGCCAGCAGCCCACAGGGGACAGTTGCTAACTATGGCTACACCTTC. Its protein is CASSPQGTVANYGYTF.

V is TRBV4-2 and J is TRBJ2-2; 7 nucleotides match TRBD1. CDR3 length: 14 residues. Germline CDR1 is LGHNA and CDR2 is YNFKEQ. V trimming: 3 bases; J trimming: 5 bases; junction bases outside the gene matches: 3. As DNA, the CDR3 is TGTGCCAGCAGCCAGGCACAGGGGACCGGGGAGCTGTTTTTT. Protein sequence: CASSQAQGTGELFF.

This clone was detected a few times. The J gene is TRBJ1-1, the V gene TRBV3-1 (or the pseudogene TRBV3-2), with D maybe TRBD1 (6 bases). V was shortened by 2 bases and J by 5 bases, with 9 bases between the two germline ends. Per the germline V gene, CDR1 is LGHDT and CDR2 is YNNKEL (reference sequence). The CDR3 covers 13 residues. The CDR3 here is CASSQTGLTEAFF. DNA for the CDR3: TGTGCCAGCAGCCAAACAGGGTTAACTGAAGCTTTCTTT.